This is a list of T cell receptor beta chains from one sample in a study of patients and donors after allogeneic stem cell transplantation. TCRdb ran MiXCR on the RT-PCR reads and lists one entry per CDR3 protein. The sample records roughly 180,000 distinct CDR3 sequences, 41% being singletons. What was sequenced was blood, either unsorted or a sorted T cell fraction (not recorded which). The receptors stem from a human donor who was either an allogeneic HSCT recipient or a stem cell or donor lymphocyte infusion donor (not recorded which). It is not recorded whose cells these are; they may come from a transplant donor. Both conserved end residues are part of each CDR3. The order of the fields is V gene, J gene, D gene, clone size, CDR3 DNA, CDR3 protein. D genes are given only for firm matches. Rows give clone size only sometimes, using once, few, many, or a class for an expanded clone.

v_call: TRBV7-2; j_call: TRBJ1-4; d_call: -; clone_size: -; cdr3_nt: TGTGCCAGCAGCTTAGGTTCGACAGGATTAAATGAAAAACTGTTTTTT; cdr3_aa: CASSLGSTGLNEKLFF
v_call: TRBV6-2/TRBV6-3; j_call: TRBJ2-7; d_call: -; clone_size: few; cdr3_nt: TGTGCCAGCAGTTACGGTCCTTCCGGGGATCCGGGAACCTACGAGCAGTACTTC; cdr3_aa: CASSYGPSGDPGTYEQYF
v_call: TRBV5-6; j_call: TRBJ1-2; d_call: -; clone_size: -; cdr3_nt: TGTGCCAGCAGCTTGCGCTGGGACTATGGCTACACCTTC; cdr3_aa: CASSLRWDYGYTF
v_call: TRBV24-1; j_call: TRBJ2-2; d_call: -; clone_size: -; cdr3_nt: TGTGCCACCAGTGATTCTTGGGTGAACACCGGGGAGCTGTTTTTT; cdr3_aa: CATSDSWVNTGELFF
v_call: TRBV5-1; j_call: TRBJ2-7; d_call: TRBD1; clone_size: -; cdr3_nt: TGCGCCAGCAGCTTGGGAGTGACAGGGTACTACGAGCAGTACTTC; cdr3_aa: CASSLGVTGYYEQYF
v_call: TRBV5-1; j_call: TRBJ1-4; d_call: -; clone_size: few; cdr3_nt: TGCGCCAGCATGGAGGCAACTAATGAAAAACTGTTTTTT; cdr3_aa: CASMEATNEKLFF
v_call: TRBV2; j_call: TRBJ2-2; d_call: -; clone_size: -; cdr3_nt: TGTGCCAGCAGTGAGACCGGGGAGCTGTTTTTT; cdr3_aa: CASSETGELFF
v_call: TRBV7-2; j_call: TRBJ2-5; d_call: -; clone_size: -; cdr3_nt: TGTGCCAGCAGCCTGGTGATAAAAGAGGGGACCCAGTACTTC; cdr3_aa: CASSLVIKEGTQYF
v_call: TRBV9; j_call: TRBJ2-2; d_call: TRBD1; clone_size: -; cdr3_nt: TGTGCCAGCAGCCCGACAGGGCCCGTTGTCGCCGGGGAGCTGTTTTTT; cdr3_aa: CASSPTGPVVAGELFF
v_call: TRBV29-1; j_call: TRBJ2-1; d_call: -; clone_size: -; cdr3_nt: TGCAGCGTTGACCCGGATAGGCAGTTCTTC; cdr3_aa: CSVDPDRQFF
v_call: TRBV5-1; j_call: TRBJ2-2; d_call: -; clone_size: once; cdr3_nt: TGCGCCAGCAGCCCTGGACCCCCCGGGGAGCTGTTTTTT; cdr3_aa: CASSPGPPGELFF
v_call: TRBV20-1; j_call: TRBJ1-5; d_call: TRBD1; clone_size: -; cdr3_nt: TGCAGTGCTAGCTCGATCGACAGGGGAAATCAGCCCCAGCATTTT; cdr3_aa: CSASSIDRGNQPQHF
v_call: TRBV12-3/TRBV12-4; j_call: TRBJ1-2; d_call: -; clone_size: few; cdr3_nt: TGTGCCAGCAGTTTACAAGGGGGCTACACCTTC; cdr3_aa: CASSLQGGYTF
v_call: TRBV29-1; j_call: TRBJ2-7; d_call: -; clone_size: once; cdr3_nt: TGCAGCGTAGAACCGGGAAACCCTTCCATCTACGAGCAGTACTTC; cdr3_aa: CSVEPGNPSIYEQYF
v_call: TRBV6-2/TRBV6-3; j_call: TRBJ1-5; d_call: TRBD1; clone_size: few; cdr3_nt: TGTGCCAGCAAGGGACAGATTTTTAGCAATCAGCCCCAGCATTTT; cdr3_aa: CASKGQIFSNQPQHF
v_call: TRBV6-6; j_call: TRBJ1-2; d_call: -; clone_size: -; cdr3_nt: TGTGCCAGCAGTTACCTCAGACAGTTCTATGGCTACACCTTC; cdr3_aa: CASSYLRQFYGYTF
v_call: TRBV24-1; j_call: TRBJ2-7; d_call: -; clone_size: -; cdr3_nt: TGTGCCACCAGTGGGGGGACCTCACGCGGGCCCTACGAGCAGTACTTC; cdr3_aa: CATSGGTSRGPYEQYF
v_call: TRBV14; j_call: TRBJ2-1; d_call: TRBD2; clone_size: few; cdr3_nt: TGTGCCAGCAGCCAAGATCGGTTGGGACTAGCGGGAGTTTGGGAGCAGTTCTTC; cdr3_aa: CASSQDRLGLAGVWEQFF
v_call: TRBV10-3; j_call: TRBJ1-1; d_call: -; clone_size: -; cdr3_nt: TGTGCCGTTGGAAGACAGTTGAACACTGAAGCTTTCTTT; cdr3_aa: CAVGRQLNTEAFF
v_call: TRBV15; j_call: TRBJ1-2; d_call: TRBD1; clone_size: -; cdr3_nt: TGTGCCACCAGTACCCCGGGACAGGGACCCGGCTACACCTTC; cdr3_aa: CATSTPGQGPGYTF
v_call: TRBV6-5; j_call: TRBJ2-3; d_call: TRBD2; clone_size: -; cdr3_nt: TGTGCCAGCAGACTCGGGACTAGCGGATCCACAGATACGCAGTATTTT; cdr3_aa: CASRLGTSGSTDTQYF
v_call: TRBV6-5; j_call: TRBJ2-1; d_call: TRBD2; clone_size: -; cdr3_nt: TGTGCCAGCAGGCCCGGGACTAGCGGCAATGAGCAGTTCTTC; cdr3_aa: CASRPGTSGNEQFF
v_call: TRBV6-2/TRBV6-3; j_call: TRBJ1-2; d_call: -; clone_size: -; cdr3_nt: TGTGCCAGCAGGTTATACAGGACTGGCTACACCTTC; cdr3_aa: CASRLYRTGYTF
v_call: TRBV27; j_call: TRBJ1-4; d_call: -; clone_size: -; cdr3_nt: TGTGCCAGCAGTTTAAGACCTGGGGCGCTTGATCTTGAAAAACTGTTTTTT; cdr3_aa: CASSLRPGALDLEKLFF
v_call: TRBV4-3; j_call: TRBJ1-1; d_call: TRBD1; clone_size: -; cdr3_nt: TGCGCCAGCAGCCCTGCAATTTCGGACAGGGGGCGCACTGAAGCTTTCTTT; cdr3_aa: CASSPAISDRGRTEAFF
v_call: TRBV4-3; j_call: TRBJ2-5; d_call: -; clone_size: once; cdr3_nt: TGCGCCAGCAGCCAAGAAGGGTGGGAGACCCAGTACTTC; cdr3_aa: CASSQEGWETQYF
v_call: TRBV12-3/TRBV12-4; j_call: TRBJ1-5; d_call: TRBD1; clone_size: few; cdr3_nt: TGTGCCAGCAGGACCGGGACAGGGCCTCAGCCCCAGCATTTT; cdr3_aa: CASRTGTGPQPQHF
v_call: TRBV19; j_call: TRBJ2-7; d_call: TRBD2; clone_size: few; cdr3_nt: TGTGCCAGTAGTAACCCTCTAGCGGCCAACTACGAGCAGTACTTC; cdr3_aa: CASSNPLAANYEQYF
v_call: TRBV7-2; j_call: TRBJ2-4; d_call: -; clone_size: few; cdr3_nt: TGTGCCAGCAGCTCCGGGACCCCAAAAAACATTCAGTACTTC; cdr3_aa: CASSSGTPKNIQYF
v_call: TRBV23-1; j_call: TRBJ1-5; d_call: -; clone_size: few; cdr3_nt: TGCGCCAGCAGTCGGAATCAGCCCCAGCATTTT; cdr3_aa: CASSRNQPQHF
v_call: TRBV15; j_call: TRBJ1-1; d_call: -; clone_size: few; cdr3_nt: TGTGCCACCAGCAGTCCGAGGGGGTGGACGGCGAACACTGAAGCTTTCTTT; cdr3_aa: CATSSPRGWTANTEAFF
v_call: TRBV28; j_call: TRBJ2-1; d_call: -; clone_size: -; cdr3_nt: TGTGCCAGCAGTTTTGGGGATGAGCAGTTCTTC; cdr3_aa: CASSFGDEQFF
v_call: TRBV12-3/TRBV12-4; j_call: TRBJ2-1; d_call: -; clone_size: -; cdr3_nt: TGTGCCAGCAGTTTAACGGAGGTAGTGAATGAGCAGTTCTTC; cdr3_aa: CASSLTEVVNEQFF
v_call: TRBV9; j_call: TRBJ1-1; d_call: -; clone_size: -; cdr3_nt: TGTGCCAGCAGCGCCACACAGGGAAGGAAAGCGAACACTGAAGCTTTCTTT; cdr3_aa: CASSATQGRKANTEAFF
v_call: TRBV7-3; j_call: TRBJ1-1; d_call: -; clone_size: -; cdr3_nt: TGTGCCAGCAGCTTAAAGGCAGGGGCAGGCACTGAAGCTTTCTTT; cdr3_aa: CASSLKAGAGTEAFF
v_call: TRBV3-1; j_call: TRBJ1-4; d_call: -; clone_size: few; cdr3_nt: TGTGCCAGCAGCCAAGGGAGTAATGAAAAACTGTTTTTT; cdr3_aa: CASSQGSNEKLFF
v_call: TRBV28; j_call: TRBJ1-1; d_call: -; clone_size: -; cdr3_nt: TGTGCCAGCAGTTTCCCAGGGAGAGGGGGGACTGAAGCTTTCTTT; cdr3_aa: CASSFPGRGGTEAFF
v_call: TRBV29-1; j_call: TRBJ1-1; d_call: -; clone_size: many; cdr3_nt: TGCAGCGTTGATTATGGTGTAAGTGAAGCTTTCTTT; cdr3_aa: CSVDYGVSEAFF
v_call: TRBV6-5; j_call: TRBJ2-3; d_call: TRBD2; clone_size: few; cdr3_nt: TGTGCCAGCAGTTACTCTGCGGGAGTTGTTGAAGATACGCAGTATTTT; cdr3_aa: CASSYSAGVVEDTQYF
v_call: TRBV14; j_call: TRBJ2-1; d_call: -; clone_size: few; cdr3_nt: TGTGCCAGCAGCCCCGTATATCCATCCTACAATGAGCAGTTCTTC; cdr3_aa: CASSPVYPSYNEQFF
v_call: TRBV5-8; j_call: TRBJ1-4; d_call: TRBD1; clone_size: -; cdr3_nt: TGTGCCAGCAGACTTTCGGACAGGGGGCATGCTAATGAAAAACTGTTTTTT; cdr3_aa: CASRLSDRGHANEKLFF
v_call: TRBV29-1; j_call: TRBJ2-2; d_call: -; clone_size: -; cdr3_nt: TGCAGCGTTGAAGCTAACCTAAAACCCGGGGAGCTGTTTTTT; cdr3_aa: CSVEANLKPGELFF
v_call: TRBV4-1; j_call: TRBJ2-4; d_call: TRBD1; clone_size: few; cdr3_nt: TGCGCCAGCAGCCAACTTGGACAGGGGGCCGGCGCCAAAAACATTCAGTACTTC; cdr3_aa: CASSQLGQGAGAKNIQYF
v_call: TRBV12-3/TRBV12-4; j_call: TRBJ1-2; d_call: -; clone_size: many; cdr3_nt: TGTGCCAGCAGCCCGACAGTCTATGGCTACACCTTC; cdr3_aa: CASSPTVYGYTF
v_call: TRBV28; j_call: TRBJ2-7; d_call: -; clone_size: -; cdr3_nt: TGTGCCAGCAGTCCAAACAGGGACGAGCAGTACTTC; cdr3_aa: CASSPNRDEQYF
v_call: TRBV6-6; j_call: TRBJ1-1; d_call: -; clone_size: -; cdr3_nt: TGTGCCAGCAGTTACTTCAGGGACACTGAAGCTTTCTTT; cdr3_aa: CASSYFRDTEAFF
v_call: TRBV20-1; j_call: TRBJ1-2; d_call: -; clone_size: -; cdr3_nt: TGCAGTGCTAGAACCGGATCCTATGGCTACACCTTC; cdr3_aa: CSARTGSYGYTF
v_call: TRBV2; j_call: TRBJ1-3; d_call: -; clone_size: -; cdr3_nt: TGTGCCAGCAGTGGGGAAGGAGGTTCTGGAAACACCATATATTTT; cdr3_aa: CASSGEGGSGNTIYF
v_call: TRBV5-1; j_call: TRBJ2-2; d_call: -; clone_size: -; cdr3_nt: TGCGCCAGCAGCTTGTTAGCGAACACCGGGGAGCCGTTTTTT; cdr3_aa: CASSLLANTGEPFF
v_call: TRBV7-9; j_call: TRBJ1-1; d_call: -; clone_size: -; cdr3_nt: TGTGCCAGCAGCCGGTTAGGGTTTAGGCGGAGGGGAACTGAAGCTTTCTTT; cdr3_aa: CASSRLGFRRRGTEAFF